The 6 T cell receptor beta chains in this list originate from one sample, sequenced in a study of T cells after yellow fever vaccination. TCRdb ran MiXCR on the 5' RACE reads and lists one entry per CDR3 protein. The table records about 200,000 distinct CDR3 sequences, 3.2% of them present only once. Sequenced material: CD4+ T cells sorted from PBMCs, taken 10 days after the yellow fever booster vaccination. These receptors were collected from a man aged 18 to 30 who received the YFV17D yellow fever vaccine.

This chain uses TRBV10-3 with TRBJ2-1; 12 bases agree with TRBD2. Germline V lookup: CDR1 ENHRY, CDR2 SYGVKD. The CDR3 runs 13 residues. The trim removed 11 bases at V and 8 bases at J, leaving 7 bases unmatched. DNA for the CDR3: TGTGCCGCTAGCGGGGGGGGCTGGGATGAGCAGTTCTTC. Its protein is CAASGGGWDEQFF.

This clonotype has at least ten counts. V and J are TRBV18 and TRBJ2-5, with a tentative D call TRBD2 (6 bases). Germline values: CDR1 KGHSH, CDR2 LQKENI. Trimming left V 0 bases short and J 9 bases short, with 23 bases between. The CDR3 loop spans 17 amino acids. The CDR3 nucleotides read TGTGCCAGCTCACCACCGGGGAGGACAACGCTAGGGCGTCCCCAGTACTTC. It specifies CASSPPGRTTLGRPQYF.

Ten or more counts support this clonotype. The chain links TRBV6-1 to TRBJ2-2, with D perhaps TRBD1 (6 bases). The CDR3 runs to 15 residues. Germline lookup yields CDR1 MNHNS and CDR2 SASEGT. V was pared by 5 bases and J by 1 base, with 11 bases between. CDR3 loop: CASSHNRVNTGELFF. The CDR3 bases are TGTGCCAGCAGTCACAACAGGGTGAACACCGGGGAGCTGTTTTTT.

This clonotype was observed at least ten times. The chain employs TRBV29-1 and TRBJ1-5; D is unclear. The V end lost 7 bases, the J end lost 4 bases, and 14 bases lay between the germline ends. This CDR3 spans 13 amino acids. Per the germline V gene, CDR1 is SQVTM and CDR2 is ANQGSEA. CDR3 region: CSAIPHPNQPQHF. The CDR3 DNA follows: TGCAGCGCCATACCACATCCAAATCAGCCCCAGCATTTT.

This clonotype was seen repeatedly, ten times or more. This chain uses TRBV7-9 with TRBJ2-3; TRBD2 is a possible D gene (6 bases). This CDR3 is 17 amino acids long. V was shortened by 5 bases and J by 4 bases, with 22 bases between the two germline ends. From germline, CDR1 is SEHNR and CDR2 FQNEAQ (reference sequence). CDR3 amino acids: CASSRNPSDKGADTQYF. As DNA, the CDR3 is TGTGCCAGCAGCCGCAACCCTAGCGATAAAGGGGCAGATACGCAGTATTTT.

This clonotype occurred a few times. J is TRBJ2-1 and V is TRBV3-1; possibly TRBD2 for D (6 bases). The CDR3 spans 15 residues. The V gene lost 3 bases and the J gene lost 0 bases, with 9 bases spanning the gap. Germline V CDR1 and CDR2: LGHDT, YNNKEL (reference sequence). The CDR3 DNA follows: TGTGCCAGCAGCCAGACTAGTTTCTCCTACAATGAGCAGTTCTTC. Amino acids: CASSQTSFSYNEQFF.